This entry features one T cell receptor beta chain sequence. The entry originates in a study of cytomegalovirus exposure and HLA in healthy donors. The primer mix had 60 Vbeta and 13 Jbeta primers. The data were produced by immunoSEQ multiplex PCR, yet TCRdb's version contains in-frame clones alone and is incomplete. The table lists 130,000 or so clones, approximately 82% of them singletons. The CDR3 sequence is 19 residues long. In germline, CDR1 is SGDLS, CDR2 YYNGEE. Trimming removed 0 bases from V and 0 bases from J, with 16 bases in between. The chain joins TRBV9 to TRBJ2-6, with a weak D call TRBD1 (6 bases). This sequence originates from a woman aged 40 to 50 in good health and CMV-seronegative. Material for sequencing was PBMCs. The CDR3, as DNA: TGTGCCAGCAGCGTAGGGAGGTGGGGACACCTCTCTGGGGCCAACGTCCTGACTTTC. The encoded protein is CASSVGRWGHLSGANVLTF. Filled out from reference TRBV9 and TRBJ2-6, the complete variable domain reads DSGVTQTPKHLITATGQRVTLRCSPRSGDLSVYWYQQSLDQGLQFLIQYYNGEERAKGNILERFSAQQFPDLHSELNLSSLELGDSALYFCASSVGRWGHLSGANVLTFGAGSRLTVL.